The rows below give T cell receptor beta chains drawn from one sample of a study of metastatic and nonmetastatic thyroid tumors. TCRdb re-called the PCR reads via MiXCR. The table includes 85,000 to 100,000 clones, roughly 12% detected once. Input material: blood. These receptors were taken from a female donor with papillary thyroid cancer or a benign thyroid nodule (not recorded which). Some clones in this sample may be carry-over from other donors' samples. CDR3s include the opening cysteine and the closing phenylalanine or tryptophan. Each record gives: D gene, clone size, V gene, J gene, CDR3 protein, CDR3 DNA. D genes are given only for firm matches. A row's size may be missing; if present it is once, few, many or a size class.

TRBD1	NA	TRBV5-1	TRBJ1-2	CASRQGKVGHGYTF	TGCGCCAGCAGACAGGGGAAAGTTGGACATGGCTACACCTTC
TRBD2	NA	TRBV11-1	TRBJ2-2	CASSGGSGRRFGELFF	TGTGCCAGCTCAGGCGGTAGCGGGAGGCGGTTCGGGGAGCTGTTTTTT
TRBD1	many	TRBV7-2	TRBJ2-7	CASSLGGQGRRQYF	TGTGCCAGCAGCTTAGGAGGACAGGGTAGACGGCAGTACTTC
NA	many	TRBV30	TRBJ1-6	CAWSGGYNSPLHF	TGTGCCTGGAGTGGCGGATATAATTCACCCCTCCACTTT
NA	few	TRBV29-1	TRBJ1-2	CSVAPLQVPGYTF	TGCAGCGTTGCCCCACTGCAGGTGCCAGGCTACACCTTC
NA	NA	TRBV3-1	TRBJ2-2	CASSPGQGGELFF	TGTGCCAGCAGCCCGGGGCAGGGCGGGGAGCTGTTTTTT
NA	NA	TRBV7-2	TRBJ1-1	CASSLVGRDYTEAFF	TGTGCCAGCAGCTTAGTAGGGAGGGATTACACTGAAGCTTTCTTT
NA	many	TRBV12-3/TRBV12-4	TRBJ1-1	CASSPFGTEAFF	TGTGCCAGCAGTCCCTTCGGCACTGAAGCTTTCTTT
TRBD1	many	TRBV2	TRBJ1-6	CASRTGGPPLHF	TGTGCCAGCAGAACAGGGGGCCCACCCCTCCACTTT
TRBD2	few	TRBV7-3	TRBJ2-7	CASSCPWVGLAGAYEQYF	TGTGCCAGCAGCTGTCCGTGGGTAGGACTAGCGGGAGCCTACGAGCAGTACTTC
NA	many	TRBV4-1	TRBJ2-3	CASSQGEQYTQYF	TGCGCCAGCAGCCAAGGGGAACAGTATACGCAGTATTTT
NA	many	TRBV5-1	TRBJ1-6	CASSLGGIFNSPLHF	TGCGCCAGCAGCTTGGGGGGAATTTTTAATTCACCCCTCCACTTT
NA	NA	TRBV11-2	TRBJ2-7	CASSSPPRKDSFSSYEQYF	TGTGCCAGCAGCTCCCCCCCGCGTAAGGACAGTTTTAGCTCCTACGAGCAGTACTTC
NA	many	TRBV7-9	TRBJ2-7	CASSLGTLLSYEQYF	TGTGCCAGCAGCTTAGGGACTCTGTTATCGTACGAGCAGTACTTC
NA	many	TRBV28	TRBJ1-5	CASSYPTAGPFQPQHF	TGTGCCAGCAGTTACCCGACCGCTGGTCCCTTTCAGCCCCAGCATTTT
NA	many	TRBV6-1	TRBJ1-2	CASSRREGDNYGYTF	TGTGCCAGCAGTCGCCGGGAGGGGGATAACTATGGCTACACCTTC
TRBD1	many	TRBV5-1	TRBJ2-2	CASSLDRGSGELFF	TGCGCCAGCAGCTTGGACAGGGGCTCCGGGGAGCTGTTTTTT
NA	NA	TRBV5-8	TRBJ1-5	CASSQTRGNQPQHF	TGTGCCAGCAGCCAAACGCGGGGGAATCAGCCCCAGCATTTT
NA	many	TRBV7-9	TRBJ2-7	CASSLGRDNYEQYF	TGTGCCAGCAGCTTAGGCAGAGATAACTACGAGCAGTACTTC
TRBD1	few	TRBV25-1	TRBJ2-1	CASSSETGAYNEQFF	TGTGCCAGCAGTTCCGAGACAGGGGCCTACAATGAGCAGTTCTTC
TRBD2	many	TRBV12-3/TRBV12-4	TRBJ2-1	CASSLVGSGVVNEQFF	TGTGCCAGCAGTCTTGTGGGGAGCGGGGTTGTAAATGAGCAGTTCTTC
TRBD1	many	TRBV7-9	TRBJ1-1	CASSLAQSGGRRAFF	TGTGCCAGCAGCTTAGCGCAGTCAGGGGGGAGGCGAGCTTTCTTT
TRBD1	few	TRBV15	TRBJ2-2	CATSRYSGQGGTGELFF	TGTGCCACCAGCAGATATTCGGGACAGGGTGGGACCGGGGAGCTGTTTTTT
NA	many	TRBV24-1	TRBJ2-5	CATSARLQETQYF	TGTGCCACCAGTGCGCGGCTTCAAGAGACCCAGTACTTC
TRBD2	many	TRBV28	TRBJ2-7	CASSPLGLAGGSYEQYF	TGTGCCAGCAGCCCCTTGGGACTAGCGGGAGGTTCGTACGAGCAGTACTTC
NA	NA	TRBV28	TRBJ1-2	CASSPLRWGYTF	TGTGCCAGCAGTCCCCTGCGATGGGGCTACACCTTC
NA	NA	TRBV5-1	TRBJ1-1	CASSLTLEDRGTEAFF	TGCGCCAGCAGCTTGACCCTTGAGGATCGGGGCACTGAAGCTTTCTTT
NA	few	TRBV29-1	TRBJ2-1	CSVEDADMTSYNEQFF	TGCAGCGTTGAAGATGCAGACATGACTTCCTACAATGAGCAGTTCTTC
NA	few	TRBV6-1	TRBJ1-2	CASRQRSNYGYTF	TGTGCCAGCAGGCAGCGGTCTAACTATGGCTACACCTTC
TRBD2	many	TRBV10-1	TRBJ2-1	CASGGRELANEQFF	TGCGCCAGCGGAGGGAGGGAGTTGGCCAATGAGCAGTTCTTC
TRBD2	few	TRBV30	TRBJ2-7	CAWSVERGPYEQYF	TGTGCCTGGAGTGTAGAGCGGGGACCCTACGAGCAGTACTTC
TRBD2	many	TRBV6-2/TRBV6-3	TRBJ2-1	CATGGGGAYNEQFF	TGTGCCACTGGCGGGGGTGGCGCCTACAATGAGCAGTTCTTC
TRBD1	few	TRBV7-8	TRBJ1-2	CASSLDRGSNGYTF	TGTGCCAGCAGCCTGGACAGGGGGAGCAATGGCTACACCTTC
NA	many	TRBV4-1	TRBJ1-3	CASSQVPRRGSGNTIYF	TGCGCCAGCAGCCAAGTCCCCCGGAGGGGGTCTGGAAACACCATATATTTT
NA	many	TRBV12-3/TRBV12-4	TRBJ1-1	CASSLMEITEAFF	TGTGCCAGCAGTTTGATGGAAATCACTGAAGCTTTCTTT
TRBD2	NA	TRBV4-3	TRBJ2-1	CASSQDRASGFNEQFF	TGCGCCAGCAGCCAAGATAGGGCTAGCGGGTTCAATGAGCAGTTCTTC
NA	many	TRBV29-1	TRBJ2-7	CSVRSPAVEEQYF	TGCAGCGTACGCAGCCCCGCGGTGGAGGAGCAGTACTTC
TRBD2	many	TRBV25-1	TRBJ2-3	CASKGRKAGGPGDTQYF	TGTGCCAGCAAGGGGCGGAAAGCGGGAGGGCCTGGAGATACGCAGTATTTT
NA	many	TRBV5-1	TRBJ2-3	CASSLYRDADTQYF	TGCGCCAGCAGCTTGTATCGCGATGCAGATACGCAGTATTTT
NA	many	TRBV19	TRBJ2-7	CASSRELGGSYEQYF	TGTGCCAGTAGTCGAGAATTGGGGGGAAGTTACGAGCAGTACTTC
NA	NA	TRBV20-1	TRBJ2-5	CSADKGVETQYF	TGCAGTGCAGACAAGGGAGTTGAGACCCAGTACTTC
NA	many	TRBV6-2/TRBV6-3	TRBJ2-5	CASNRASRTQYF	TGTGCCAGCAATCGGGCCTCCAGGACCCAGTACTTC
NA	few	TRBV6-1	TRBJ1-6	CASSKDGYNSPLHF	TGTGCCAGCAGTAAGGACGGGTACAATTCACCCCTCCACTTT
TRBD2	many	TRBV10-1	TRBJ2-7	CASSESREREGGYEQYF	TGCGCCAGCAGTGAGTCGAGAGAACGGGAGGGAGGGTACGAGCAGTACTTC
NA	NA	TRBV30	TRBJ1-5	CAWSGGRNQPQHF	TGTGCCTGGAGTGGGGGGAGGAACCAGCCCCAGCATTTT
TRBD1	many	TRBV28	TRBJ2-6	CASSLSDRAGANVLTF	TGTGCCAGCAGTTTATCTGACAGGGCTGGGGCCAACGTCCTGACTTTC
NA	many	TRBV18	TRBJ1-2	CASSPRGDGYGYTF	TGTGCCAGCTCACCAAGAGGGGACGGCTACGGCTACACCTTC
NA	NA	TRBV19	TRBJ1-5	CASSTAHQPQHF	TGTGCCAGTAGCACAGCCCATCAGCCCCAGCATTTT
NA	many	TRBV7-8	TRBJ2-7	CASSTYQDRSYEQYF	TGTGCCAGCAGTACTTACCAAGACCGCTCCTACGAGCAGTACTTC
NA	many	TRBV4-2	TRBJ2-7	CASSQEASYYRNYEQYF	TGTGCCAGCAGCCAAGAAGCTAGCTACTACCGAAACTACGAGCAGTACTTC
NA	medium-sized	TRBV20-1	TRBJ2-3	CSARDPWGLSTDTQYF	TGCAGTGCTAGAGACCCCTGGGGACTCAGCACAGATACGCAGTATTTT
TRBD1	NA	TRBV28	TRBJ1-2	CASSKSQGRWYGYTF	TGTGCCAGCAGTAAATCACAGGGGAGGTGGTATGGCTACACCTTC
NA	many	TRBV7-8	TRBJ1-2	CASSLSGALYGYTF	TGTGCCAGCAGCTTATCCGGGGCTCTCTATGGCTACACCTTC
NA	many	TRBV28	TRBJ1-6	CASSLFEGSSYNSPLHF	TGTGCCAGCAGTTTATTCGAAGGAAGCTCCTATAATTCACCCCTCCACTTT
NA	many	TRBV6-1	TRBJ2-7	CASSEWGLQYF	TGTGCCAGCAGTGAATGGGGGCTTCAGTACTTC
TRBD2	many	TRBV19	TRBJ2-3	CASSIRGRSTDTQYF	TGTGCCAGTAGTATCCGCGGGAGAAGCACAGATACGCAGTATTTT
NA	NA	TRBV5-1	TRBJ2-3	CASSYVPSSTDTQYF	TGCGCCAGCAGCTATGTACCGTCTAGCACAGATACGCAGTATTTT
NA	many	TRBV6-5	TRBJ1-1	CASSYSRGNTEAFF	TGTGCCAGCAGTTACTCGCGGGGAAACACTGAAGCTTTCTTT
NA	many	TRBV19	TRBJ1-5	CASSSTGWVSQPQHF	TGTGCCAGTAGCTCGACAGGTTGGGTCAGTCAGCCCCAGCATTTT